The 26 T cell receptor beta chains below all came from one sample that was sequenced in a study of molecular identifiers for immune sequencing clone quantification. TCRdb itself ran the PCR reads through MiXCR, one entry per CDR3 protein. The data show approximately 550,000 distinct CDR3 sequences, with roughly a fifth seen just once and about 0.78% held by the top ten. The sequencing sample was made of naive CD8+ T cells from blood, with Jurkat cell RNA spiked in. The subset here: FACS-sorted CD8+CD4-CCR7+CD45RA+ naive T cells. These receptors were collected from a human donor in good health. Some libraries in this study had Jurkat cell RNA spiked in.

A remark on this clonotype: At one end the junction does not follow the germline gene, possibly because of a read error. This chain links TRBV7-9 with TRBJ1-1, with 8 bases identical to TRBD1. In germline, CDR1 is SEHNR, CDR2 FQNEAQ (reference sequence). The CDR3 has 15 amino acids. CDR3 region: CASSAPGGATTVAFF. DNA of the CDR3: TGTGCCAGCAGCGCGCCAGGGGGCGCGACCACTGTAGCTTTCTTT.

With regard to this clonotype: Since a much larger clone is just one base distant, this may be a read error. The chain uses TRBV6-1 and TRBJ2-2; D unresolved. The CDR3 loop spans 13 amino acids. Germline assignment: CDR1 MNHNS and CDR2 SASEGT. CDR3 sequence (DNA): TGTGCCAGCGGTGAATTAGGGTCCGGGGAGCTGTTTTTT. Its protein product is CASGELGSGELFF.

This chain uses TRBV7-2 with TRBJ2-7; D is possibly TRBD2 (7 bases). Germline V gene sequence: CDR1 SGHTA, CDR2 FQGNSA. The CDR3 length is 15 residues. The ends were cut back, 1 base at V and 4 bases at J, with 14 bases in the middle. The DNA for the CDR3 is TGTGCCAGCAGCTTAGAGGGGGGGGGGAGTTACGAGCAGTACTTC. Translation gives CASSLEGGGSYEQYF.

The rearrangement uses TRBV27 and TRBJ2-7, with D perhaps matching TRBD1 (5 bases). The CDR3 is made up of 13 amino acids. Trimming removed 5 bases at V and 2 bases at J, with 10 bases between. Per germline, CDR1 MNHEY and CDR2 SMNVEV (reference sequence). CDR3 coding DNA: TGTGCCAGCAGTACCGCAGGGCCCTACGAGCAGTACTTC. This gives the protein CASSTAGPYEQYF.

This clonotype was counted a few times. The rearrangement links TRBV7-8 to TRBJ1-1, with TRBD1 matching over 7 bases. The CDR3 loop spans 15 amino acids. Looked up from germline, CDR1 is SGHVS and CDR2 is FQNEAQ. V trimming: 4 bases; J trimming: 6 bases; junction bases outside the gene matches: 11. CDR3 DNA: TGTGCCAGCAGCTCCCCGTTGAGGGGGCCCTCTGAAGCTTTCTTT. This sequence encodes CASSSPLRGPSEAFF.

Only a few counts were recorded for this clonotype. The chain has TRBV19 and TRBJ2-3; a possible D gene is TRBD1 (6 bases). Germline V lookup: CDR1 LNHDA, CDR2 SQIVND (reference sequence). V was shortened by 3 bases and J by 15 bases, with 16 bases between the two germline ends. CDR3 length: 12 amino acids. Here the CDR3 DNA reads TGTGCCAGTAGTATGAATACGGGGACATATTATTTT. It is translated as CASSMNTGTYYF.

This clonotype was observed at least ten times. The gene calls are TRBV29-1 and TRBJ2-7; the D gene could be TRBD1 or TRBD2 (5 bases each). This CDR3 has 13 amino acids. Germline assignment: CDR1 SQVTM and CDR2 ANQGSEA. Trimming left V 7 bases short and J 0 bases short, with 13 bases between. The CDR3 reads CSAGQGSSYEQYF. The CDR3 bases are TGCAGCGCGGGGCAGGGCAGCTCCTACGAGCAGTACTTC.

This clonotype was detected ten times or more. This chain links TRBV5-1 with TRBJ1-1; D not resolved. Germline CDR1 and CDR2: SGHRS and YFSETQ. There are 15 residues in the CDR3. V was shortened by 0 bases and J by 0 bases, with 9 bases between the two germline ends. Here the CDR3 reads CASSLGSGMNTEAFF. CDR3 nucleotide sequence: TGCGCCAGCAGCTTGGGGTCGGGGATGAACACTGAAGCTTTCTTT.

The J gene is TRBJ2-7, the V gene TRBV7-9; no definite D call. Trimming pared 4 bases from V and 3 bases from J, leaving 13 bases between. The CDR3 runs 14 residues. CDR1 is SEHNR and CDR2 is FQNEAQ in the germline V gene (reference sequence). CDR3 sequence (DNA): TGTGCCAGCAGCTCCGGCGCCAGCCTCTACGAGCAGTACTTC. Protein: CASSSGASLYEQYF.

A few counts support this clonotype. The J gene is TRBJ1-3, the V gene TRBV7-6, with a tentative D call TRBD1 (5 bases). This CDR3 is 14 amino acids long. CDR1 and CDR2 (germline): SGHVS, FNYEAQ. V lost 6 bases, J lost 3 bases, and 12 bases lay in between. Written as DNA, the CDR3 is TGTGCCAGCAGTGGAGGGGCCGGTGGAAACACCATATATTTT. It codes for CASSGGAGGNTIYF.

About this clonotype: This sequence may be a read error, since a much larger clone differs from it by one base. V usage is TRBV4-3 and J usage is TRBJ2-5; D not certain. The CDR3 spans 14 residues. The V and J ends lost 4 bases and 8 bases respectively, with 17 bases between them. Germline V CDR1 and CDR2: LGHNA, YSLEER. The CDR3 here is CASSPRLGPDTQYF. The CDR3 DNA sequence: TGCGCCAGCAGCCCGCGGTTAGGTCCAGATACCCAGTACTTC.

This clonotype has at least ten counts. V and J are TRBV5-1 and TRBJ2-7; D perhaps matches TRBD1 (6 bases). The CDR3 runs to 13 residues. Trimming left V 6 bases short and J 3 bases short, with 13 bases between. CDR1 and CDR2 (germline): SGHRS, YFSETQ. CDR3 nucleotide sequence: TGCGCCAGCACGTTGGGGGCTGGCTACGAGCAGTACTTC. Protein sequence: CASTLGAGYEQYF.

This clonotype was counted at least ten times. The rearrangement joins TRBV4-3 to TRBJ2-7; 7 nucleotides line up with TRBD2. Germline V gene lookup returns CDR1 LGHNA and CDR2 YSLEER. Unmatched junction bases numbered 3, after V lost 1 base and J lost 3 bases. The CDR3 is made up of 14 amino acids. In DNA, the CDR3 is TGCGCCAGCAGCCAAGCTCGGGACTACTACGAGCAGTACTTC. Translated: CASSQARDYYEQYF.

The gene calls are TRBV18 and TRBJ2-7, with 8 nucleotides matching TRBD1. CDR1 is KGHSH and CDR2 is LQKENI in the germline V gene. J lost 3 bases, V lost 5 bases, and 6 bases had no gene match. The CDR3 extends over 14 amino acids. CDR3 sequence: CASSSGQEIYEQYF. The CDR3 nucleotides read TGTGCCAGCTCATCGGGACAGGAGATCTACGAGCAGTACTTC.

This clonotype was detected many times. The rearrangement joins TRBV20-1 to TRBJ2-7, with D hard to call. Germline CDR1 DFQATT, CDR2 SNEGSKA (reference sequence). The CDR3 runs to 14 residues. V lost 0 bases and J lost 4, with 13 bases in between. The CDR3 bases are TGCAGTGCTAGAGATCTTGGCCAGAAATACGAGCAGTACTTC. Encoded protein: CSARDLGQKYEQYF.

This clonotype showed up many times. The CDR3, as DNA: TGCGCCAGCAGCCAAAAGGGACCGCTGGCGTCGGAGACCCAGTACTTC. It codes for CASSQKGPLASETQYF. This sequence joins TRBV4-1 and TRBJ2-5, with D perhaps assigned TRBD1 or TRBD2 (5 bases each). This CDR3 comprises 16 residues. V dropped 2 bases and J dropped 5 bases, with 18 bases sitting between them. The germline V gene has CDR1 MGHRA and CDR2 YSYEKL.

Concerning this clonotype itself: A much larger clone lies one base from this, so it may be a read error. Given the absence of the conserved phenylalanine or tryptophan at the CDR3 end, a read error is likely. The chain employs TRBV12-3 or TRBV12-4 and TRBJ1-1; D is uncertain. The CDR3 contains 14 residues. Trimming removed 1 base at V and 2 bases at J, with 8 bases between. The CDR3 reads CASSLGQPNTEAFS. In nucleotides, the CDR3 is TGTGCCAGCAGTTTAGGGCAGCCCAACACTGAAGCTTTCTCT.

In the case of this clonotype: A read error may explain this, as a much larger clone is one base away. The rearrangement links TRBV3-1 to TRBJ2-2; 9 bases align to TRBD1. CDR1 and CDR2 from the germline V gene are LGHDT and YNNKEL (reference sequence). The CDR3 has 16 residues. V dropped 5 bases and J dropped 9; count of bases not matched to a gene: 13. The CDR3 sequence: CASSVGQGVPRRELFF. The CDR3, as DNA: TGTGCCAGCAGCGTGGGACAGGGAGTCCCCCGGCGGGAGCTGTTTTTT.

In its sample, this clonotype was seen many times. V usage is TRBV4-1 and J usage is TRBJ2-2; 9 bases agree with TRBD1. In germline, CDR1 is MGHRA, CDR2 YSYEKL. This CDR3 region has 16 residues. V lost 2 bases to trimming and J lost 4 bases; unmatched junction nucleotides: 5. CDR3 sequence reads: CASSQHRGRFTGELFF. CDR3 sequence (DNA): TGCGCCAGCAGCCAACACAGGGGGCGCTTCACCGGGGAGCTGTTTTTT.

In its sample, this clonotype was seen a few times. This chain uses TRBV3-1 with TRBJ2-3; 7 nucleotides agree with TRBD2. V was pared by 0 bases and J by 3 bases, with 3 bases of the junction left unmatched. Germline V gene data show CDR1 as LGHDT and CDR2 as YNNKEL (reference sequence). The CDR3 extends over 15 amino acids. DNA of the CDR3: TGTGCCAGCAGCCAAGAGGGAGGGTGGACAGATACGCAGTATTTT. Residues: CASSQEGGWTDTQYF.

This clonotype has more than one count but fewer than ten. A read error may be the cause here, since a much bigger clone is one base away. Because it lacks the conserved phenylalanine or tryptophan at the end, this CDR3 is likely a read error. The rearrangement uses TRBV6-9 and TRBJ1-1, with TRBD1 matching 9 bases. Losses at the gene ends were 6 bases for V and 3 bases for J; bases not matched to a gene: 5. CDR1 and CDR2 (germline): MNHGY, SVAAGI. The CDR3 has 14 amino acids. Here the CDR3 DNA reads TGTGCCAGCAGCCGGGACAGGGAGGACACTGAAGCTTTCTAT. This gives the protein CASSRDREDTEAFY.

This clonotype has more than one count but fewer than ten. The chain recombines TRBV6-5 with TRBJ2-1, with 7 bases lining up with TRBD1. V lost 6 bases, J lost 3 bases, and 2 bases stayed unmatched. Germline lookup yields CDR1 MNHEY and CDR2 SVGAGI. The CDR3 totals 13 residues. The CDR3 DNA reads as TGTGCCAGCAGAGGGGACAGCTACAATGAGCAGTTCTTC. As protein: CASRGDSYNEQFF.

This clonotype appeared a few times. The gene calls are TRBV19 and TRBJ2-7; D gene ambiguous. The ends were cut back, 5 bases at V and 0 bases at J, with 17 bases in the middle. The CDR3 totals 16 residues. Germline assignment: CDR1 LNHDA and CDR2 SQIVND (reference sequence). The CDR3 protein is CASSLGPGWNSYEQYF. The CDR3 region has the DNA TGTGCCAGTAGTTTAGGCCCGGGTTGGAACTCCTACGAGCAGTACTTC.

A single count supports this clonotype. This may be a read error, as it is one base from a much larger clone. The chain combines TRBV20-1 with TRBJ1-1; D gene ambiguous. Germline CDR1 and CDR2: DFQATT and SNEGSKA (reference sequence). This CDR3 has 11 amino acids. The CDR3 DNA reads TGCGGTGCTACCTCTACCCTCGAAGCTTTCTTT. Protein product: CGATSTLEAFF.

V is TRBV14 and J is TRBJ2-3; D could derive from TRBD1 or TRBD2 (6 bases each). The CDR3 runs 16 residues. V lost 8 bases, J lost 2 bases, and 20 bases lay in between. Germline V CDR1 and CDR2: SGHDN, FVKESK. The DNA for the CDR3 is TGTGCCAGCGGCCGAAAAGGGGGAGGTACCACAGATACGCAGTATTTT. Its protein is CASGRKGGGTTDTQYF.

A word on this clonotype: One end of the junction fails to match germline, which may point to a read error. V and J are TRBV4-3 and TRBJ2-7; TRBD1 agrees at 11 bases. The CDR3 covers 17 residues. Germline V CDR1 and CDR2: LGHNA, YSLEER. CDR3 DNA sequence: TGCACCAGCAGCCAAGATAGGGGGGGACAGGGGGCCTACGAGCAGTACTTC. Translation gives CTSSQDRGGQGAYEQYF.